The rows below give T cell receptor beta chains drawn from one sample of a study of T cell responses to AZD1222 COVID-19 vaccine. The method was immunoSEQ multiplex PCR; TCRdb's version includes in-frame clones alone and lacks a portion of them. This table holds about 86,000 clones, under 95% found once. Sample: peripheral blood, taken on day 0 of AZD1222 vaccination. These receptors were taken from an adult in good health. Each CDR3 is given with its conserved first and last residue. The order of the fields is D gene, CDR3 length, clone size, V gene, J gene, CDR3 DNA, CDR3 protein. The D gene is left open where the match is weak. The size entry is marked missing in some rows and otherwise reads once, few, many or a size class.

d_gene: -; len: 14; abundance: -; v_gene: TRBV5-4; j_gene: TRBJ2-5; CDR3nt: TGTGCCAGCAGCTCGGCGGCCGGCAAAGAGACCCAGTACTTC; CDR3aa: CASSSAAGKETQYF
d_gene: -; len: 15; abundance: -; v_gene: TRBV6-5; j_gene: TRBJ1-2; CDR3nt: TGTGCCAGCAGTTATCGGGGGGGCTGGAGCTATGGCTACACCTTC; CDR3aa: CASSYRGGWSYGYTF
d_gene: -; len: 14; abundance: -; v_gene: TRBV5-6; j_gene: TRBJ1-6; CDR3nt: TGTGCCAGCAGTACGGGCTACGCAAATTCACCCCTCCACTTT; CDR3aa: CASSTGYANSPLHF
d_gene: -; len: 16; abundance: -; v_gene: TRBV7-9; j_gene: TRBJ1-5; CDR3nt: TGTGCCAGCAGCTTAGACCGGGGGGGACCCAATCAGCCCCAGCATTTT; CDR3aa: CASSLDRGGPNQPQHF
d_gene: TRBD2; len: 14; abundance: -; v_gene: TRBV3-1/TRBV3-2; j_gene: TRBJ2-5; CDR3nt: TGTGCCAGCATGAGACTAGCGGGGCACGAGACCCAGTACTTC; CDR3aa: CASMRLAGHETQYF
d_gene: -; len: 13; abundance: -; v_gene: TRBV5-8; j_gene: TRBJ2-7; CDR3nt: TGTGCCAGCAGCTTTGGGAGCTCCTACGAGCAGTACTTC; CDR3aa: CASSFGSSYEQYF
d_gene: -; len: 18; abundance: once; v_gene: TRBV15; j_gene: TRBJ2-7; CDR3nt: TGTGCCACCAGCAGAGAGCCCCCGATGAGGGGCAGTCAATACGAGCAGTACTTC; CDR3aa: CATSREPPMRGSQYEQYF
d_gene: TRBD2; len: 17; abundance: -; v_gene: TRBV11-2; j_gene: TRBJ2-1; CDR3nt: TGTGCCAGCAGCTCCCCAAAGACCGGGACTAGCAACGATGAGCAGTTCTTC; CDR3aa: CASSSPKTGTSNDEQFF
d_gene: -; len: 15; abundance: -; v_gene: TRBV2; j_gene: TRBJ2-5; CDR3nt: TGTGCCAGCACCCCAGGTGGGGGGAGTGCAGAGACCCAGTACTTC; CDR3aa: CASTPGGGSAETQYF
d_gene: -; len: 17; abundance: -; v_gene: TRBV5-4; j_gene: TRBJ2-4; CDR3nt: TGTGCCAGCAGCTTGGGGGACAAGACAGGAGCCAAAAACATTCAGTACTTC; CDR3aa: CASSLGDKTGAKNIQYF
d_gene: TRBD1; len: 16; abundance: -; v_gene: TRBV5-8; j_gene: TRBJ1-1; CDR3nt: TGTGCCAGCAGCTTGTTGGTGACAGGGACGAACACTGAAGCTTTCTTT; CDR3aa: CASSLLVTGTNTEAFF
d_gene: -; len: 16; abundance: -; v_gene: TRBV5-6; j_gene: TRBJ2-5; CDR3nt: TGTGCCAGCAGCTTGAGGCAGGGCAGCCCTCGGGAGACCCAGTACTTC; CDR3aa: CASSLRQGSPRETQYF
d_gene: -; len: 15; abundance: -; v_gene: TRBV19; j_gene: TRBJ1-4; CDR3nt: TGTGCCAGTAGTATAGCCCAATTGGCGAATGAAAAACTGTTTTTT; CDR3aa: CASSIAQLANEKLFF
d_gene: -; len: 15; abundance: -; v_gene: TRBV5-6; j_gene: TRBJ1-4; CDR3nt: TGTGCCAGCAGAGTCAGGGGTACCGGTAATGAAAAACTGTTTTTT; CDR3aa: CASRVRGTGNEKLFF
d_gene: TRBD1; len: 15; abundance: -; v_gene: TRBV19; j_gene: TRBJ2-7; CDR3nt: TGTGCCAGTAGTACCTCAGGGGGAAGCTCCTACGAGCAGTACTTC; CDR3aa: CASSTSGGSSYEQYF
d_gene: -; len: 14; abundance: -; v_gene: TRBV18; j_gene: TRBJ1-2; CDR3nt: TGTGCCAGCTCACCTAAGGTCCCTAACTATGGCTACACCTTC; CDR3aa: CASSPKVPNYGYTF
d_gene: TRBD2; len: 16; abundance: -; v_gene: TRBV9; j_gene: TRBJ2-7; CDR3nt: TGTGCCAGCAGCGCCCGGGGGGACGGACCGAACTACGAGCAGTACTTC; CDR3aa: CASSARGDGPNYEQYF
d_gene: TRBD1; len: 16; abundance: -; v_gene: TRBV2; j_gene: TRBJ2-5; CDR3nt: TGTGCCAGCAGACGGGACAGTGCTGCAGAAGGGGAGACCCAGTACTTC; CDR3aa: CASRRDSAAEGETQYF
d_gene: -; len: 12; abundance: -; v_gene: TRBV29-1; j_gene: TRBJ2-5; CDR3nt: TGCAGCGGAGGGGGAGGCCAAGAGACCCAGTACTTC; CDR3aa: CSGGGGQETQYF
d_gene: -; len: 15; abundance: -; v_gene: TRBV6-5; j_gene: TRBJ2-5; CDR3nt: TGTGCCAGCAGTTACTCGTTGGGACAACAAGAGACCCAGTACTTC; CDR3aa: CASSYSLGQQETQYF
d_gene: -; len: 14; abundance: -; v_gene: TRBV18; j_gene: TRBJ1-1; CDR3nt: TGTGCCAGCTCAGGCCAAGGGGGGAACACTGAAGCTTTCTTT; CDR3aa: CASSGQGGNTEAFF
d_gene: -; len: 16; abundance: -; v_gene: TRBV6-5; j_gene: TRBJ2-6; CDR3nt: TGTGCCAGCAGTTATTCGATGGACTCTGGGGCCAACGTCCTGACTTTC; CDR3aa: CASSYSMDSGANVLTF
d_gene: -; len: 12; abundance: -; v_gene: TRBV24-1; j_gene: TRBJ2-3; CDR3nt: TGTGCCACCAGTGGGGGGCCAGATACGCAGTATTTT; CDR3aa: CATSGGPDTQYF
d_gene: TRBD2; len: 14; abundance: -; v_gene: TRBV18; j_gene: TRBJ2-5; CDR3nt: TGTGCCAGCTCAACTAGCGGGAGAACGGAGACCCAGTACTTC; CDR3aa: CASSTSGRTETQYF
d_gene: -; len: 16; abundance: -; v_gene: TRBV2; j_gene: TRBJ1-6; CDR3nt: TGTGCCAGCAGTGGCATGGACGGAGCCCTTGGAGGACCCCTCCACTTT; CDR3aa: CASSGMDGALGGPLHF
d_gene: TRBD2; len: 14; abundance: -; v_gene: TRBV11-2; j_gene: TRBJ2-7; CDR3nt: TGTGCCAGCAGCCAAAGACTAGCGACATACGAGCAGTACTTC; CDR3aa: CASSQRLATYEQYF
d_gene: TRBD1; len: 18; abundance: -; v_gene: TRBV5-5; j_gene: TRBJ2-2; CDR3nt: TGTGCCAGCAGCTTTGTACAGGCGGGCAGGGGGCTAGCCGGGGAGCTGTTTTTT; CDR3aa: CASSFVQAGRGLAGELFF
d_gene: -; len: 13; abundance: -; v_gene: TRBV6-1; j_gene: TRBJ2-5; CDR3nt: TGTGCCAGCAGTGAAAAGTACCAAGAGACCCAGTACTTC; CDR3aa: CASSEKYQETQYF
d_gene: -; len: 15; abundance: -; v_gene: TRBV5-1; j_gene: TRBJ1-3; CDR3nt: TGCGCCAGCAGCGGAGACAGTGCCTCTGGAAACACCATATATTTT; CDR3aa: CASSGDSASGNTIYF
d_gene: -; len: 11; abundance: -; v_gene: TRBV7-9; j_gene: TRBJ1-1; CDR3nt: TGTGCCAGCAGCTTAAGTCACGAAGCTTTCTTT; CDR3aa: CASSLSHEAFF
d_gene: TRBD2; len: 14; abundance: -; v_gene: TRBV6-5; j_gene: TRBJ2-1; CDR3nt: TGTGCCAGTAGGACTAGCGGGAGACCCGGGGAGCAGTTCTTC; CDR3aa: CASRTSGRPGEQFF
d_gene: TRBD1; len: 13; abundance: -; v_gene: TRBV19; j_gene: TRBJ2-3; CDR3nt: TGTGCCAGTAGTAGACAGGGGCGGCATACGCAGTATTTT; CDR3aa: CASSRQGRHTQYF
d_gene: TRBD1; len: 15; abundance: -; v_gene: TRBV19; j_gene: TRBJ1-6; CDR3nt: TGTGCCAGTAGACCAGGGGGACACCGTGATTCACCCCTCCACTTT; CDR3aa: CASRPGGHRDSPLHF
d_gene: -; len: 14; abundance: -; v_gene: TRBV28; j_gene: TRBJ1-5; CDR3nt: TGTGCCAGCAGTTTTACGTCGGGTGTTCAGCCCCAGCATTTT; CDR3aa: CASSFTSGVQPQHF
d_gene: -; len: 14; abundance: once; v_gene: TRBV5-1; j_gene: TRBJ2-2; CDR3nt: TGCGCCAGCAGCCTAACTTTAAACACCGGGGAGCTGTTTTTT; CDR3aa: CASSLTLNTGELFF
d_gene: -; len: 14; abundance: once; v_gene: TRBV5-4; j_gene: TRBJ1-2; CDR3nt: TGTGCCAGCAGCTTGAACGGGGCTGGCTATGGCTACACCTTC; CDR3aa: CASSLNGAGYGYTF
d_gene: -; len: 14; abundance: -; v_gene: TRBV11-1; j_gene: TRBJ2-3; CDR3nt: TGTGCCAGCAAGGGCCGGCTCCTGGCAGATACGCAGTATTTT; CDR3aa: CASKGRLLADTQYF
d_gene: -; len: 13; abundance: -; v_gene: TRBV24-1; j_gene: TRBJ1-2; CDR3nt: TGTGCCACCAGTGACCGGGACAACTCTCCGTTGGCCTTC; CDR3aa: CATSDRDNSPLAF
d_gene: -; len: 13; abundance: -; v_gene: TRBV12-3/TRBV12-4; j_gene: TRBJ2-3; CDR3nt: TGTGCCAGCAGCCGTCTGGGCACAGATACGCAGTATTTT; CDR3aa: CASSRLGTDTQYF
d_gene: TRBD2; len: 15; abundance: -; v_gene: TRBV9; j_gene: TRBJ2-3; CDR3nt: TGTGCCAGCAGCGTTAGCGGGACCTGGGCAGATACGCAGTATTTT; CDR3aa: CASSVSGTWADTQYF
d_gene: -; len: 14; abundance: -; v_gene: TRBV13; j_gene: TRBJ1-2; CDR3nt: TGTGCCAGCAGCTTAATGATAGGCAACTATGGCTACACCTTC; CDR3aa: CASSLMIGNYGYTF
d_gene: -; len: 13; abundance: -; v_gene: TRBV13; j_gene: TRBJ2-7; CDR3nt: TGTGCCAGCAGCCCCCTGCCGACTTACGAGCAGTACTTC; CDR3aa: CASSPLPTYEQYF
d_gene: -; len: 13; abundance: -; v_gene: TRBV2; j_gene: TRBJ1-2; CDR3nt: TGTGCCAGCAACCTGGACGGAACGGGGGGCTACACCTTC; CDR3aa: CASNLDGTGGYTF
d_gene: -; len: 16; abundance: -; v_gene: TRBV4-1; j_gene: TRBJ2-7; CDR3nt: TGCGCCAGCAGCCAAGGAGGAACAGGGTCATTCCACGAGCAGTACTTC; CDR3aa: CASSQGGTGSFHEQYF
d_gene: -; len: 13; abundance: -; v_gene: TRBV5-1; j_gene: TRBJ1-2; CDR3nt: TGCGCCAGCAGCTTGAGCCAGGTCTATGGCTACACCTTC; CDR3aa: CASSLSQVYGYTF
d_gene: -; len: 15; abundance: -; v_gene: TRBV3-1/TRBV3-2; j_gene: TRBJ2-2; CDR3nt: TGTGCCAGCACCGGCAGGGGTACGAACACCGGGGAGCTGTTTTTT; CDR3aa: CASTGRGTNTGELFF
d_gene: TRBD1; len: 13; abundance: -; v_gene: TRBV12-3/TRBV12-4; j_gene: TRBJ2-7; CDR3nt: TGTGCCAGCAGTCTGGGACAGGACTACGAGCAGTACTTC; CDR3aa: CASSLGQDYEQYF
d_gene: TRBD2; len: 13; abundance: -; v_gene: TRBV11-2; j_gene: TRBJ2-7; CDR3nt: TGTGCCAGCAGGAGCGGGGGCTCCTACGAGCAGTACTTC; CDR3aa: CASRSGGSYEQYF
d_gene: TRBD2; len: 14; abundance: -; v_gene: TRBV7-2; j_gene: TRBJ2-1; CDR3nt: TGTGCCAGCAGCGGTAGCGGGAATAACAATGAGCAGTTCTTC; CDR3aa: CASSGSGNNNEQFF
d_gene: TRBD1; len: 15; abundance: -; v_gene: TRBV18; j_gene: TRBJ1-2; CDR3nt: TGTGCCAGCTCACCGGAGGCAGGGGGCACCTATGGCTACACCTTC; CDR3aa: CASSPEAGGTYGYTF
d_gene: TRBD1; len: 16; abundance: -; v_gene: TRBV6-5; j_gene: TRBJ1-1; CDR3nt: TGTGCCAGCAGTTCAAGGACAGGGGGAAAGAACACTGAAGCTTTCTTT; CDR3aa: CASSSRTGGKNTEAFF
d_gene: TRBD1; len: 15; abundance: -; v_gene: TRBV27; j_gene: TRBJ1-6; CDR3nt: TGTGCCAGCAGTTTAGTGGCAGGGGGCAATTCACCCCTCCACTTT; CDR3aa: CASSLVAGGNSPLHF
d_gene: TRBD1; len: 16; abundance: -; v_gene: TRBV5-1; j_gene: TRBJ2-3; CDR3nt: TGCGCCAGCAGCGCTGCCGGGACAGGGGCCGGGGATACGCAGTATTTT; CDR3aa: CASSAAGTGAGDTQYF
d_gene: -; len: 13; abundance: -; v_gene: TRBV11-2; j_gene: TRBJ2-7; CDR3nt: TGTGCCAGCAGCTTACGGGGGTCCTACGAGCAGTACTTC; CDR3aa: CASSLRGSYEQYF
d_gene: TRBD2; len: 18; abundance: -; v_gene: TRBV5-1; j_gene: TRBJ2-2; CDR3nt: TGCGCCAGCAGCTTAGTTCCACTAGCGGGAGACCGCACCGGGGAGCTGTTTTTT; CDR3aa: CASSLVPLAGDRTGELFF